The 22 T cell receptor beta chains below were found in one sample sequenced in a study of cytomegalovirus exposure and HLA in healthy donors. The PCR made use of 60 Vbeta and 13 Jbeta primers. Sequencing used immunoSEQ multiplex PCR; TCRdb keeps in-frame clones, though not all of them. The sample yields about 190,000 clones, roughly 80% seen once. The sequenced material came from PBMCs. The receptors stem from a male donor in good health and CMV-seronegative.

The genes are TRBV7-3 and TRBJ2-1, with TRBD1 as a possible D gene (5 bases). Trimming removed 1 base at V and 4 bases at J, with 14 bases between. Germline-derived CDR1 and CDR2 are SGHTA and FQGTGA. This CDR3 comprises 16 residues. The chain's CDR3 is CASSLRPTQGYNEQFF. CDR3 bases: TGTGCCAGCAGCTTAAGGCCTACCCAGGGTTACAATGAGCAGTTCTTC.

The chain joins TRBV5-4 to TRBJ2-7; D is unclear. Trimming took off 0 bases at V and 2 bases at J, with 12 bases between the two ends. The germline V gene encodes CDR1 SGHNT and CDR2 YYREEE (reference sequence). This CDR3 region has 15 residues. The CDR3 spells CASSLDSYSAYEQYF. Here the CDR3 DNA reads TGTGCCAGCAGCTTGGACTCATATTCGGCCTACGAGCAGTACTTC.

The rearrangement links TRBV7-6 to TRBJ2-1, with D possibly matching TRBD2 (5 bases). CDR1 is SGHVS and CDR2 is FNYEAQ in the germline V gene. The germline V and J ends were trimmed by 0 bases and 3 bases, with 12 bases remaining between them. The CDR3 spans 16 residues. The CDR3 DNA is TGTGCCAGCAGCTTAGCCCGGACTGCAATCTACAATGAGCAGTTCTTC. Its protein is CASSLARTAIYNEQFF.

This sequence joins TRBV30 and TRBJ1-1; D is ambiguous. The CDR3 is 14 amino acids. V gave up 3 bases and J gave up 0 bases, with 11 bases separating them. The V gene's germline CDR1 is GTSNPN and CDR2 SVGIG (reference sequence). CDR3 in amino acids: CAWRRGAMNTEAFF. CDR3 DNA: TGTGCCTGGAGACGGGGAGCTATGAACACTGAAGCTTTCTTT.

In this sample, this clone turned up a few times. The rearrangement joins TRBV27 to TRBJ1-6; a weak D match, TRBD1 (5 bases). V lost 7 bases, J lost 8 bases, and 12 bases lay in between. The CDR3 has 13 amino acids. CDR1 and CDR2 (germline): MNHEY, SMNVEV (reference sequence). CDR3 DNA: TGTGCCAGCAAATGGGGGGGGGATTCACCCCTCCACTTT. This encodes CASKWGGDSPLHF.

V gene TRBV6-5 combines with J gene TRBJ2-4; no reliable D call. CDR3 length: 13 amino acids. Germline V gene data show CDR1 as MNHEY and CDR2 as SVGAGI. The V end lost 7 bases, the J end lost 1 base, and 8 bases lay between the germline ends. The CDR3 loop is CASTGGAKNIQYF. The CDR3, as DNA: TGTGCCAGCACGGGTGGTGCCAAAAACATTCAGTACTTC.

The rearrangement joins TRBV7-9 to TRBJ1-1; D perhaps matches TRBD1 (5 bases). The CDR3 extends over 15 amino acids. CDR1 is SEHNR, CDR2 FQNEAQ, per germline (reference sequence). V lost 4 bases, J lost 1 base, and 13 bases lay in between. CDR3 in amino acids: CASSSAGIWNTEAFF. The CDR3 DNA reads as TGTGCCAGCAGCTCCGCAGGGATATGGAACACTGAAGCTTTCTTT. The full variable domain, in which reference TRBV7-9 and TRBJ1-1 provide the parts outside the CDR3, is DTGVSQNPRHKITKRGQNVTFRCDPISEHNRLYWYRQTLGQGPEFLTYFQNEAQLEKSRLLSDRFSAERPKGSFSTLEIQRTEQGDSAMYLCASSSAGIWNTEAFFGQGTRLTVV.

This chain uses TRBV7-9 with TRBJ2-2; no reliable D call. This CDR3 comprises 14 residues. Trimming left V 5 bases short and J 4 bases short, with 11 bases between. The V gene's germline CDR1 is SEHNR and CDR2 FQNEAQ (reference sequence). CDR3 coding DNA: TGTGCCAGCAGCAAACAGACAAGCACCGGGGAGCTGTTTTTT. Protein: CASSKQTSTGELFF.

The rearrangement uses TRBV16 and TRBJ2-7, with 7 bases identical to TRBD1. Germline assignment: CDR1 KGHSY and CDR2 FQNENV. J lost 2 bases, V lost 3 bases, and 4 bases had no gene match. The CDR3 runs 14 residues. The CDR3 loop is CASSQGQLTYEQYF. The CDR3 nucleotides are TGTGCCAGCAGCCAGGGACAGCTAACCTACGAGCAGTACTTC.

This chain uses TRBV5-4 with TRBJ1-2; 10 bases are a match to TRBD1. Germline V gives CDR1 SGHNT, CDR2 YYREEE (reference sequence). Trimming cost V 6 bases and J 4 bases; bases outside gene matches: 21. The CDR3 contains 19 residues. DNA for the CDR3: TGTGCCAGCATACCTGTAGGGACAGGGGCGTCCACTTGGGCCTATGGCTACACCTTC. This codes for CASIPVGTGASTWAYGYTF.

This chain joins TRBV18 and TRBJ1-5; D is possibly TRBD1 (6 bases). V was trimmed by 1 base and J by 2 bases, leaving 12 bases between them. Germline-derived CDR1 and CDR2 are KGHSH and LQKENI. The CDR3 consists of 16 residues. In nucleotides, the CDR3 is TGTGCCAGCTCACCACTTAGGACAGTTGGCAATCAGCCCCAGCATTTT. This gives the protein CASSPLRTVGNQPQHF.

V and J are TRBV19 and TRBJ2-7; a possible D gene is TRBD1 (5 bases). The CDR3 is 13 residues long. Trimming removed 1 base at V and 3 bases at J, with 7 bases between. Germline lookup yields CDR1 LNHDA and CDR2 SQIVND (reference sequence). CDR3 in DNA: TGTGCCAGTAGTATAGGACAGATCTACGAGCAGTACTTC. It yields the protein CASSIGQIYEQYF. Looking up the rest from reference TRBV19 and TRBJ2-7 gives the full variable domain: DGGITQSPKYLFRKEGQNVTLSCEQNLNHDAMYWYRQDPGQGLRLIYYSQIVNDFQKGDIAEGYSVSREKKESFPLTVTSAQKNPTAFYLCASSIGQIYEQYFGPGTRLTVT.

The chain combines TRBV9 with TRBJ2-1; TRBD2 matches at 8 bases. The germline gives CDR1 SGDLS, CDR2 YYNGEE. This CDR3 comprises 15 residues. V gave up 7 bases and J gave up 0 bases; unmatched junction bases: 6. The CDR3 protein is CASGPSGSSYNEQFF. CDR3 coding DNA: TGTGCCAGCGGGCCAAGCGGGAGCTCCTACAATGAGCAGTTCTTC.

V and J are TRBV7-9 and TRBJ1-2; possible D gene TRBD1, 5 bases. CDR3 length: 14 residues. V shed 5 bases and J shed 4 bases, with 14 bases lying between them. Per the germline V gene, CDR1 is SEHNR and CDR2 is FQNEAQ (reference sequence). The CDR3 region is CASSTPTAGYGYTF. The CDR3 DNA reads TGTGCCAGCAGCACTCCGACAGCCGGCTATGGCTACACCTTC.

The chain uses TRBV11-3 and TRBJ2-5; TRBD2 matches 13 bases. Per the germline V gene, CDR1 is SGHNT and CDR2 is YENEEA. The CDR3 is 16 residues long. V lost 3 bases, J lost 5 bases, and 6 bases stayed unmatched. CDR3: CASSFGLAGEGETQYF. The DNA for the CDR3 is TGTGCCAGCAGCTTCGGACTAGCGGGAGAAGGGGAGACCCAGTACTTC.

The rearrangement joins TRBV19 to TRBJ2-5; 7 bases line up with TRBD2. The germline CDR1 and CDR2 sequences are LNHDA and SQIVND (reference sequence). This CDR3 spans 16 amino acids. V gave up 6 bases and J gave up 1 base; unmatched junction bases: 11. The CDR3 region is CASSNIAGVLQETQYF. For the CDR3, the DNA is TGTGCCAGTAGCAATATCGCGGGGGTCCTCCAAGAGACCCAGTACTTC.

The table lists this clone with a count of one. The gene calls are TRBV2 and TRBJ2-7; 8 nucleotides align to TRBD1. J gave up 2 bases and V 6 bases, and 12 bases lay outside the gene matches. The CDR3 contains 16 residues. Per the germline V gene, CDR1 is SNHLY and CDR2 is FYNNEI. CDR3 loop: CASRPKQGVPPYEQYF. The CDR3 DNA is TGTGCCAGCAGGCCCAAACAGGGGGTTCCTCCCTACGAGCAGTACTTC. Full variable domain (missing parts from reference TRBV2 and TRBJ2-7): EPEVTQTPSHQVTQMGQEVILRCVPISNHLYFYWYRQILGQKVEFLVSFYNNEISEKSEIFDDQFSVERPDGSNFTLKIRSTKLEDSAMYFCASRPKQGVPPYEQYFGPGTRLTVT.

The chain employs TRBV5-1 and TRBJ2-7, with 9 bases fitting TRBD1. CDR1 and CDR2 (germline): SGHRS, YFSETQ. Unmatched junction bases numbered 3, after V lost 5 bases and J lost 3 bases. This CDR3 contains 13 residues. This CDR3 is CASSRDRVYEQYF. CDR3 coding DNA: TGCGCCAGCAGTCGGGACAGGGTCTACGAGCAGTACTTC.

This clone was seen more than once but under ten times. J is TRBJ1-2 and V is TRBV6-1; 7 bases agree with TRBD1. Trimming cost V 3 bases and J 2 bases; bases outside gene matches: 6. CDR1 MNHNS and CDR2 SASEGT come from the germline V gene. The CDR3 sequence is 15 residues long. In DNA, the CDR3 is TGTGCCAGCAGTGAGGGTAGGGGGCCGAACTATGGCTACACCTTC. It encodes CASSEGRGPNYGYTF.

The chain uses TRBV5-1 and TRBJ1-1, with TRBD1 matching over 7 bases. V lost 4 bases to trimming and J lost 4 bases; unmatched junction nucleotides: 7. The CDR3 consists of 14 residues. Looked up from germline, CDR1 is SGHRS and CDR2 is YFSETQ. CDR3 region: CASSATGLGTEAFF. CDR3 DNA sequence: TGCGCCAGCAGCGCGACAGGGTTGGGCACTGAAGCTTTCTTT.

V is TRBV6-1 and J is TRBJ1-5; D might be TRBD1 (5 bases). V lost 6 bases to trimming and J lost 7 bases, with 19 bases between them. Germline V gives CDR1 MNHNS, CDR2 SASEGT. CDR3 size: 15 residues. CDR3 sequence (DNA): TGTGCCAGCAGCACTAAGAGGGGCGCGGGGCAGCCCCAGCATTTT. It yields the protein CASSTKRGAGQPQHF.

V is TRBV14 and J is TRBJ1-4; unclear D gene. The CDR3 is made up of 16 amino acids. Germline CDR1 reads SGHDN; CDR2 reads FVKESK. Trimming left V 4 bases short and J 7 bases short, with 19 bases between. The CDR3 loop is CASSRLGAGESEKLFF. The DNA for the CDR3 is TGTGCCAGCAGCCGCCTCGGAGCCGGGGAGAGTGAAAAACTGTTTTTT.